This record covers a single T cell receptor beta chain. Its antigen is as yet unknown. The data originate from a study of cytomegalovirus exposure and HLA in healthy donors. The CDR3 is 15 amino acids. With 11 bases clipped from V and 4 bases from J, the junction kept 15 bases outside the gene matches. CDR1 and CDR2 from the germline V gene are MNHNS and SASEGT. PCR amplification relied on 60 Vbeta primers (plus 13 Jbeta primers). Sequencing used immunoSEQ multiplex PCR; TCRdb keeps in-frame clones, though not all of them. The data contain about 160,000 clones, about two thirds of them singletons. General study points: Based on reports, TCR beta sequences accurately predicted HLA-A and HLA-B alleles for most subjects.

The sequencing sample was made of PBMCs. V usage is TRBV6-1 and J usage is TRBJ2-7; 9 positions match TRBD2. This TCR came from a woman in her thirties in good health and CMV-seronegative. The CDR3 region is CAGRGGLAGSYEQYF. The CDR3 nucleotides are TGTGCCGGGCGGGGGGGGCTAGCGGGAAGTTACGAGCAGTACTTC.